This passage covers 2 T cell receptor beta chains from one sample sequenced in a study of CD8 T cells in ankylosing spondylitis. Study results and caveats: Characteristic of ankylosing spondylitis blood, it appeared, was a TCR beta motif comprising about eight highly homologous variants.

These receptors lack a known antigen. TCRdb re-called the 5' RACE reads through MiXCR, storing one row per CDR3 protein. In the table there are about 390,000 distinct CDR3 sequences, 20% to 25% of which are singletons. Sequenced material: blood, either unsorted or a sorted T cell fraction (not recorded which). The receptor set was obtained from a male donor with ankylosing spondylitis.

This clonotype was seen a handful of times. J is TRBJ2-5 and V is TRBV7-2; tentatively, D is TRBD1 or TRBD2 (5 bases each). The CDR3 sequence is 14 residues long. Trimming removed 4 bases from V and 3 bases from J, with 12 bases in between. Germline CDR1 is SGHTA and CDR2 is FQGNSA. The CDR3 nucleotides are TGTGCCAGCAGCTCACGGGGCCTCAAAGAGACCCAGTACTTC. Translated, it gives CASSSRGLKETQYF.

The chain uses TRBV12-3 or TRBV12-4 and TRBJ1-6; D gene ambiguous. V lost 0 bases to trimming and J lost 7 bases, with 4 bases between them. This CDR3 has 13 residues. CDR3 sequence reads: CASSLAANSPLHF. The CDR3 DNA reads as TGTGCCAGCAGTTTAGCGGCAAATTCACCCCTCCACTTT.